This record looks at one T cell receptor (beta chain) sequence and its context. This specimen comes from a study of blood T cell repertoires in COVID-19. Study-level information: Sample material is recorded as cDNA or gDNA derived from T cells, B-cell-depleted T cells, or PBMCs.

TCRdb's table, derived via immunoSEQ multiplex PCR, lists solely in-frame clones and lacks some. The sample consists of under 450,000 clones, about nine tenths of them appearing once. The sequence was collected from a woman aged 50 to 60 with COVID-19, enrolled during active disease. Sequencing used peripheral blood.

The DNA of the CDR3 is TGTGCCAGCAGTTTATTCCCCCTATCTGGGGCCAACGTCCTGACTTTC. This gives the protein CASSLFPLSGANVLTF. This chain links TRBV27 with TRBJ2-6; D gene ambiguous. The germline gives CDR1 MNHEY, CDR2 SMNVEV (reference sequence). V dropped 1 base and J dropped 1 base, with 8 bases sitting between them. The CDR3 spans 16 residues.